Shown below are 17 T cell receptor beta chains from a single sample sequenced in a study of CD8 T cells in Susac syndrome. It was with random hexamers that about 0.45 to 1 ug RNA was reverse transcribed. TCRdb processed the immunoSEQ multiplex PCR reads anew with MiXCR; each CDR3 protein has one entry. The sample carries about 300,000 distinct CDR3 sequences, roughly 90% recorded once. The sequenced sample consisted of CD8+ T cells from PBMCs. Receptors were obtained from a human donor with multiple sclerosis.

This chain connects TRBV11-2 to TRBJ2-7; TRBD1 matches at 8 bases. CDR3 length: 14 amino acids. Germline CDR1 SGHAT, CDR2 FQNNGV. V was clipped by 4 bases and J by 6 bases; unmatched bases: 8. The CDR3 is CASSSMDREREQYF. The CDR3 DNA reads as TGTGCCAGCAGCTCAATGGACAGGGAACGCGAGCAGTACTTC.

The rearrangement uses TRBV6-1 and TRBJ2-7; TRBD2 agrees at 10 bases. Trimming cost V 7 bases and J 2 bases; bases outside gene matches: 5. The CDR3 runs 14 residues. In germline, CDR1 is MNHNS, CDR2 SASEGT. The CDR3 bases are TGTGCCAGCAATGGCCTAGCGGGAGCCTACGAGCAGTACTTC. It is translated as CASNGLAGAYEQYF.

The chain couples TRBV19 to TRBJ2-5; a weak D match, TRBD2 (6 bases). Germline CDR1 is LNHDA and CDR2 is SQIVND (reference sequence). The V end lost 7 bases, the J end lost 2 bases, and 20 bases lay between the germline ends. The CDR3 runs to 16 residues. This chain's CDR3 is CASTSLAHYLQETQYF. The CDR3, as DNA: TGTGCCAGTACTTCCCTAGCGCACTACCTTCAAGAGACCCAGTACTTC. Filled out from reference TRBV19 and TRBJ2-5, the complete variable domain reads DGGITQSPKYLFRKEGQNVTLSCEQNLNHDAMYWYRQDPGQGLRLIYYSQIVNDFQKGDIAEGYSVSREKKESFPLTVTSAQKNPTAFYLCASTSLAHYLQETQYFGPGTRLLVL.

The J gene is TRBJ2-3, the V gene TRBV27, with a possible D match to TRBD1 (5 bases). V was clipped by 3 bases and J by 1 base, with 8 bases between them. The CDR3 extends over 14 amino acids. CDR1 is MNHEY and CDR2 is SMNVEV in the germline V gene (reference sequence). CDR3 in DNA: TGTGCCAGCAGTTTTGGCAGGGGCACAGATACGCAGTATTTT. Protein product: CASSFGRGTDTQYF.

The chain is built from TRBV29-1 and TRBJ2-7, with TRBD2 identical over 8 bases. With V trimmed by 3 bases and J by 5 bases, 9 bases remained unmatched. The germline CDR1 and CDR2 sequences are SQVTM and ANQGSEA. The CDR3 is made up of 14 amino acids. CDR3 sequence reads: CSVEGVIAGNEQYF. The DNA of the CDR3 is TGCAGCGTTGAGGGTGTTATAGCGGGAAACGAGCAGTACTTC.

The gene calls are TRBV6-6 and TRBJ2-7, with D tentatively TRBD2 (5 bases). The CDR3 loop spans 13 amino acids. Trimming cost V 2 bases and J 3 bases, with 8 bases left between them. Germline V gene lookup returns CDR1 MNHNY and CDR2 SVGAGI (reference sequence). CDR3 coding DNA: TGTGCCAGCAGTTACGAGGGTTACTACGAGCAGTACTTC. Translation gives CASSYEGYYEQYF.

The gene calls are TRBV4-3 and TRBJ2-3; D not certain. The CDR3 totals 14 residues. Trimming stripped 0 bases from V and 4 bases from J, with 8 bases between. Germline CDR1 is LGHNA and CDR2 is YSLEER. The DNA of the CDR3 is TGCGCCAGCAGCCAAGAGTTTAGCTCAGATACGCAGTATTTT. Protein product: CASSQEFSSDTQYF.

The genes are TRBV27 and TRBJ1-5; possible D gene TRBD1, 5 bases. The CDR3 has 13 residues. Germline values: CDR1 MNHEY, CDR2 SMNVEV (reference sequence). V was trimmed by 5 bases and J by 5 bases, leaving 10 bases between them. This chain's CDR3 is CASSIGGDQPQHF. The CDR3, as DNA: TGTGCCAGCAGTATCGGGGGGGATCAGCCCCAGCATTTT.

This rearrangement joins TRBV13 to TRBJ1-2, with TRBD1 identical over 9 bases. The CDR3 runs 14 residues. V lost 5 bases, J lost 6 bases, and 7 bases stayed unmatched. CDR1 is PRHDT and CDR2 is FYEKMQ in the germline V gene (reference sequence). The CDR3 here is CASSATGGEDGYTF. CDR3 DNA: TGTGCCAGCAGCGCGACAGGGGGGGAGGATGGCTACACCTTC.

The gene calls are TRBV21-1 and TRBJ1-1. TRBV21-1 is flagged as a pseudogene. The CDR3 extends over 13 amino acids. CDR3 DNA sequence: TGTGCCAGCCTAACGGAGATGAACACTGAAGCTTTCTTT. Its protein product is CASLTEMNTEAFF.

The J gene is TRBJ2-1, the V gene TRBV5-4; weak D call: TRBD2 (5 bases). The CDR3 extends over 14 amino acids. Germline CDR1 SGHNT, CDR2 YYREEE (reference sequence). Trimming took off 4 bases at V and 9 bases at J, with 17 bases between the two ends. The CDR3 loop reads CASSHRGGRGEQFF. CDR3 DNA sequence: TGTGCCAGCAGCCATAGAGGAGGTCGTGGTGAGCAGTTCTTC.

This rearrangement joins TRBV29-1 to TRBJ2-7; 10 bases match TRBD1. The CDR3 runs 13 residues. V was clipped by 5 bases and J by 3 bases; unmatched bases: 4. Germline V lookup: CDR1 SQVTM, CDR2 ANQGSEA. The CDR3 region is CSVTGTGDYEQYF. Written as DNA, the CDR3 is TGCAGCGTTACCGGGACAGGGGACTACGAGCAGTACTTC.

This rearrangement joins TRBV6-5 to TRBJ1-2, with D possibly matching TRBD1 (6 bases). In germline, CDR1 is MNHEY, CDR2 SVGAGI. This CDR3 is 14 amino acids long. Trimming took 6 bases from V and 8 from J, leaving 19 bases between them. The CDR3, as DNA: TGTGCCAGCAGACCCCCTCGGGGGGCGGGGGGCTACACCTTC. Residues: CASRPPRGAGGYTF.

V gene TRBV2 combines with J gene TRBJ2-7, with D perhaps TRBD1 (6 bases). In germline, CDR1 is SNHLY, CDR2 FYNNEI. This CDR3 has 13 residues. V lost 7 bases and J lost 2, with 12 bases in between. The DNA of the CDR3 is TGTGCCAGCAACCCTGACAGGACCTACGAGCAGTACTTC. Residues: CASNPDRTYEQYF.

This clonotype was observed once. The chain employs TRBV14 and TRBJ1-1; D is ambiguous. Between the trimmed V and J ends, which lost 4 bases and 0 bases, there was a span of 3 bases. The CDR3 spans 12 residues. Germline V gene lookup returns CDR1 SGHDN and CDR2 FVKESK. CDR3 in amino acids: CASSRMNTEAFF. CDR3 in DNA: TGTGCCAGCAGCCGTATGAACACTGAAGCTTTCTTT.

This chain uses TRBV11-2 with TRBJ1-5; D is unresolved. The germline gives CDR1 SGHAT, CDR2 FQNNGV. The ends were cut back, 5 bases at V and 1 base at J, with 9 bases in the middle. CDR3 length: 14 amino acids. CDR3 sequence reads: CASSHSGSNQPQHF. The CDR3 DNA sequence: TGTGCCAGCAGCCATTCCGGGAGCAATCAGCCCCAGCATTTT. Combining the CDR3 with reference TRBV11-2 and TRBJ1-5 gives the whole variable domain EAGVAQSPRYKIIEKRQSVAFWCNPISGHATLYWYQQILGQGPKLLIQFQNNGVVDDSQLPKDRFSAERLKGVDSTLKIQPAKLEDSAVYLCASSHSGSNQPQHFGDGTRLSIL.

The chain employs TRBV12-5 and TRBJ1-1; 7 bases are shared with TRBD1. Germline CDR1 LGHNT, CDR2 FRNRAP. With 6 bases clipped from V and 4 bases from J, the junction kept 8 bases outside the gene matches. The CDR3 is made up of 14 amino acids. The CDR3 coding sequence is TGTGCTAGTGGCCCAGGGGGGGCAATCACTGAAGCTTTCTTT. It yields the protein CASGPGGAITEAFF.